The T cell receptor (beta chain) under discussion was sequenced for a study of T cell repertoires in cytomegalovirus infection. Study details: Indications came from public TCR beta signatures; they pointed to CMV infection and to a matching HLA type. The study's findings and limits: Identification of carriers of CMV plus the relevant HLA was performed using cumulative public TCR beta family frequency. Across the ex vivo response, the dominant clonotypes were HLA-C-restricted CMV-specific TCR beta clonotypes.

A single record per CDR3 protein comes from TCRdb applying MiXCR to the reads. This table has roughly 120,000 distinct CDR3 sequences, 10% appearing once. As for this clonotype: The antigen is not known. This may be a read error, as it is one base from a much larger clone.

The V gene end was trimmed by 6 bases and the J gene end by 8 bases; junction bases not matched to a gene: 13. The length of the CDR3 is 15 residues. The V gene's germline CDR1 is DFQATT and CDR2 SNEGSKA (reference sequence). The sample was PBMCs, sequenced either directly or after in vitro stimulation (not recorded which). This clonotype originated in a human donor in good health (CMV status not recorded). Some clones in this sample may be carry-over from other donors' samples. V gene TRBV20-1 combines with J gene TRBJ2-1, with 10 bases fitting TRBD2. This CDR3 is CSASRASGRGDEQFF. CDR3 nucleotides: TGCAGTGCCTCCCGGGCTAGCGGGAGAGGGGATGAGCAGTTCTTC.